Below, one TCR beta chain is given with its context. CDR3 length: 14 amino acids. V was cut by 3 bases and J by 5 bases, with 17 bases left in between. Germline assignment: CDR1 GTSNPN and CDR2 SVGIG (reference sequence). This record belongs to a study of control samples from healthy donors and cancer patients. The assay was immunoSEQ multiplex PCR, and TCRdb's table has in-frame clones only and misses some. The sample includes 130,000 to 150,000 clones, more than 85% of them seen just once. The receptor's source is a young man in good health. This chain links TRBV30 with TRBJ2-7; D perhaps matches TRBD2 (6 bases). Sequences were obtained from blood. Written as DNA, the CDR3 is TGTGCCTGGAGAGGGCGGGGTCTCTTCGACGAGCAGTACTTC. Protein: CAWRGRGLFDEQYF. Filled out from reference TRBV30 and TRBJ2-7, the complete variable domain reads SQTIHQWPATLVQPVGSPLSLECTVEGTSNPNLYWYRQAAGRGLQLLFYSVGIGQISSEVPQNLSASRPQDRQFILSSKKLLLSDSGFYLCAWRGRGLFDEQYFGPGTRLTVT.